A selection of T cell receptor beta chains follows, all from one sample in a study of blood T cell repertoires in COVID-19. Here immunoSEQ multiplex PCR was the method, and the copy in TCRdb shows in-frame clones only, minus some. The table includes 250,000 to 400,000 clones, 89% detected once. Sequencing was performed on PBMCs or T cells enriched from blood (not recorded which). These receptors all stem from a man aged 60 to 69 who had recovered from COVID-19. Both conserved end residues are part of each CDR3. A D gene is named only where the DNA matches it firmly. The listing skips clone size in some rows; elsewhere it reads once, few, many or a size class.

d_call	v_call	j_call	clone_size	cdr3_aa	cdr3_nt
.	TRBV2	TRBJ2-5	.	CASSVPGLQETQYF	TGTGCCAGCAGTGTACCGGGTCTCCAAGAGACCCAGTACTTC
.	TRBV2	TRBJ2-7	.	CASSVVSDYEQYF	TGTGCCAGCAGTGTCGTGAGCGATTACGAGCAGTACTTC
.	TRBV18	TRBJ1-1	.	CASSLNGLIGNTEAFF	TGTGCCAGCTCACTTAACGGACTCATTGGAAACACTGAAGCTTTCTTT
TRBD2	TRBV24-1	TRBJ2-3	.	CATGLASDTQYF	TGTGCCACCGGACTAGCATCAGATACGCAGTATTTT
.	TRBV4-1	TRBJ2-7	.	CASSQGGRGLFYEQYF	TGCGCCAGCAGCCAAGGGGGCAGGGGCCTGTTCTACGAGCAGTACTTC
.	TRBV5-6	TRBJ1-4	.	CASSPRRSVPNEKLFF	TGTGCCAGCAGCCCAAGGCGGTCAGTCCCTAATGAAAAACTGTTTTTT
TRBD1	TRBV11-2	TRBJ1-1	.	CASSLDGTGGRTEAFF	TGTGCCAGCAGCTTAGACGGGACAGGGGGCCGGACTGAAGCTTTCTTT
.	TRBV12-5	TRBJ2-1	.	CASGLVLAGYSYNEQFF	TGTGCTAGTGGTTTGGTACTTGCCGGGTACTCCTACAATGAGCAGTTCTTC
.	TRBV6-5	TRBJ2-7	.	CASSLTSAYEQYF	TGTGCCAGCAGTTTGACATCAGCCTACGAGCAGTACTTC
TRBD1	TRBV5-4	TRBJ2-6	once	CASSLGRGTGANVLTF	TGTGCCAGCAGCTTGGGCAGGGGGACTGGGGCCAACGTCCTGACTTTC
TRBD2	TRBV28	TRBJ2-1	once	CASMRLAGTHNEQFF	TGTGCCAGCATGAGACTAGCGGGTACCCACAATGAGCAGTTCTTC
TRBD2	TRBV5-6	TRBJ2-5	.	CASSLLAGVRETQYF	TGTGCCAGCAGCTTACTAGCGGGAGTGCGGGAGACCCAGTACTTC
.	TRBV9	TRBJ2-2	.	CASSPQGLGVTGELFF	TGTGCCAGCAGCCCACAGGGTCTAGGGGTCACCGGGGAGCTGTTTTTT
.	TRBV30	TRBJ1-3	.	CAWSVGGLGNTIYF	TGTGCCTGGAGTGTGGGGGGTTTGGGAAACACCATATATTTT
TRBD2	TRBV30	TRBJ2-1	.	CAWSDPLAGGYNEQFF	TGTGCCTGGAGTGACCCGCTAGCGGGAGGTTACAATGAGCAGTTCTTC
TRBD2	TRBV7-2	TRBJ2-1	.	CASSALTSAAYNEQFF	TGTGCCAGCAGCGCTTTGACTAGCGCAGCTTACAATGAGCAGTTCTTC
TRBD1	TRBV5-1	TRBJ2-7	.	CASSRGQPHEQYF	TGCGCCAGCAGCAGGGGACAGCCACACGAGCAGTACTTC
TRBD2	TRBV19	TRBJ2-1	.	CASSIFTGTSGYNEQFF	TGTGCCAGTAGTATCTTTACCGGGACTAGCGGTTACAATGAGCAGTTCTTC
.	TRBV28	TRBJ1-2	.	CASSSTGPLGGYTF	TGTGCCAGCAGTTCGACAGGTCCCCTGGGGGGCTACACCTTC
TRBD2	TRBV18	TRBJ2-1	.	CASSAGLAAYNEQFF	TGTGCCAGCTCCGCGGGACTAGCGGCTTACAATGAGCAGTTCTTC